Each of the 18 T cell receptor beta chains below was sequenced from the same sample in a study of cytomegalovirus exposure and HLA in healthy donors. PCR involved 60 Vbeta and 13 Jbeta primers. Generated by immunoSEQ multiplex PCR, the TCRdb table keeps only in-frame clones and is missing some. The sample comprises about 150,000 clones, over 65% of which are singletons, and about 13% rests with the top ten. Material for sequencing was PBMCs. The receptor source for this set is a man aged 35 to 55 in good health and CMV-seropositive.

This rearrangement joins TRBV6-5 to TRBJ2-6; weak D call: TRBD2 (6 bases). CDR1 and CDR2 from the germline V gene are MNHEY and SVGAGI. The V gene lost 4 bases and the J gene lost 2 bases, with 12 bases spanning the gap. CDR3 length equals 16 residues. In DNA, the CDR3 is TGTGCCAGCAGTTTTGGGGGGTTGGCTGGGGCCAACGTCCTGACTTTC. Its translation is CASSFGGLAGANVLTF.

The chain couples TRBV2 to TRBJ2-1; perhaps TRBD2 as D (6 bases). CDR1 and CDR2 (germline): SNHLY, FYNNEI. The CDR3 totals 14 residues. The germline V and J ends were trimmed by 4 bases and 8 bases, with 15 bases remaining between them. CDR3 coding DNA: TGTGCCAGCAGTGGATATAGCGGAGATTATGAGCAGTTCTTC. This codes for CASSGYSGDYEQFF.

This clone turned up a few times. The chain carries TRBV19 and TRBJ2-1; D call uncertain. CDR3 length equals 12 residues. Trimming removed 3 bases at V and 9 bases at J, with 9 bases between. Germline V gene sequence: CDR1 LNHDA, CDR2 SQIVND (reference sequence). The CDR3 DNA reads as TGTGCCAGTAGTATCGGAGTAACTGAGCAGTTCTTC. Protein sequence: CASSIGVTEQFF.

This clone has a handful of counts. The chain has TRBV5-1 and TRBJ2-7; TRBD1 matches at 7 bases. The V segment lost 6 bases and the J segment 1 base; nucleotides outside the gene matches: 7. The CDR3 length is 14 residues. Looked up from germline, CDR1 is SGHRS and CDR2 is YFSETQ. The CDR3 reads CASKWDSRSYEQYF. CDR3 coding DNA: TGCGCCAGCAAATGGGACAGCCGGTCCTACGAGCAGTACTTC.

The V gene is TRBV5-4, the J gene TRBJ2-7; D possibly corresponds to TRBD1 (6 bases). Germline V CDR1 and CDR2: SGHNT, YYREEE (reference sequence). V was pared by 6 bases and J by 2 bases, with 18 bases between. The CDR3 has 15 amino acids. In nucleotides, the CDR3 is TGTGCCAGCACCAAGGAGCAGGGGAGTGCCTACGAGCAGTACTTC. Amino acids: CASTKEQGSAYEQYF.

The rearrangement uses TRBV2 and TRBJ2-5, with 12 bases matching TRBD2. Trimming removed 7 bases from V and 1 base from J; junction bases left unmatched: 4. The CDR3 length is 15 residues. Germline CDR1 and CDR2: SNHLY and FYNNEI. Here the CDR3 reads CASTPTSGGQETQYF. As DNA, the CDR3 is TGTGCCAGCACCCCGACTAGCGGGGGCCAAGAGACCCAGTACTTC.

The chain uses TRBV7-9 and TRBJ1-2, with 9 bases identical to TRBD1. V shed 3 bases and J 6 bases; nucleotides not matched to a gene: 2. This CDR3 has 13 residues. Germline CDR1 is SEHNR and CDR2 is FQNEAQ (reference sequence). In DNA form, the CDR3 reads TGTGCCAGCAGCTTCGACAGGGGGGATGGCTACACCTTC. Its protein is CASSFDRGDGYTF. The full variable domain, with the rest looked up from reference TRBV7-9 and TRBJ1-2, is DTGVSQNPRHKITKRGQNVTFRCDPISEHNRLYWYRQTLGQGPEFLTYFQNEAQLEKSRLLSDRFSAERPKGSFSTLEIQRTEQGDSAMYLCASSFDRGDGYTFGSGTRLTVV.

The chain has TRBV14 and TRBJ1-2, with TRBD1 matching over 7 bases. This CDR3 has 17 amino acids. The ends lost 6 bases at V and 2 bases at J; junction bases unmatched: 15. From germline, CDR1 is SGHDN and CDR2 FVKESK. The CDR3 region has the DNA TGTGCCAGCAGTCCCGGCGTTAGGGGACAGCTAAACTATGGCTACACCTTC. This translates into CASSPGVRGQLNYGYTF.

The chain couples TRBV30 to TRBJ2-7; 7 bases align to TRBD1. The ends lost 4 bases at V and 3 bases at J; junction bases unmatched: 3. This CDR3 spans 12 amino acids. Germline assignment: CDR1 GTSNPN and CDR2 SVGIG (reference sequence). The CDR3 DNA sequence: TGTGCCTGGACCGCAGGGGGCTACGAGCAGTACTTC. Translating it yields CAWTAGGYEQYF.

This clone was observed a few times. This CDR3 is CASSLLGGYGYTF. For the CDR3, the DNA is TGTGCCAGCAGCCTTCTGGGGGGATATGGCTACACCTTC. This chain joins TRBV5-6 and TRBJ1-2; a possible D gene is TRBD1 (5 bases). The length of the CDR3 is 13 residues. Trimming shortened V by 4 bases and J by 5 bases, and 12 bases separated the two germline ends. In germline, CDR1 is SGHDT, CDR2 YYEEEE.

The chain combines TRBV11-2 with TRBJ2-1, with D tentatively TRBD2 (5 bases). The V end lost 4 bases, the J end lost 10 bases, and 8 bases lay between the germline ends. Germline loops: CDR1 SGHAT, CDR2 FQNNGV. The CDR3 runs to 11 residues. The CDR3 loop is CASSSDSEQFF. In nucleotides, the CDR3 is TGTGCCAGCAGCTCGGACTCCGAGCAGTTCTTC.

The chain links TRBV5-1 to TRBJ2-5; TRBD1 matches at 8 bases. Trimming took 5 bases from V and 5 from J; bases not matched to a gene: 5. CDR1 is SGHRS, CDR2 YFSETQ, per germline. CDR3 length: 13 residues. DNA for the CDR3: TGCGCCAGCAGGGGGACAGGTGGGGAGACCCAGTACTTC. As protein: CASRGTGGETQYF. The full variable domain, its missing parts supplied by reference TRBV5-1 and TRBJ2-5, is KAGVTQTPRYLIKTRGQQVTLSCSPISGHRSVSWYQQTPGQGLQFLFEYFSETQRNKGNFPGRFSGRQFSNSRSEMNVSTLELGDSALYLCASRGTGGETQYFGPGTRLLVL.

The chain couples TRBV13 to TRBJ1-4; no firm D call. Germline values: CDR1 PRHDT, CDR2 FYEKMQ (reference sequence). The CDR3 spans 14 residues. V lost 5 bases and J 5 bases, leaving 12 bases between the germline ends. CDR3 loop: CASSPTRTNEKLFF. The CDR3 bases are TGTGCCAGCAGCCCCACGCGCACGAATGAAAAACTGTTTTTT.

J is TRBJ2-7 and V is TRBV5-4; 8 bases are a match to TRBD2. Per germline, CDR1 SGHNT and CDR2 YYREEE (reference sequence). Unmatched junction bases numbered 5, after V lost 2 bases and J lost 4 bases. This CDR3 is built from 14 residues. The CDR3 here is CASSLSGSLYEQYF. CDR3 bases: TGTGCCAGCAGCTTAAGCGGGAGCTTGTACGAGCAGTACTTC.

The chain carries TRBV7-9 and TRBJ2-5, with D uncertain. CDR1 SEHNR and CDR2 FQNEAQ come from the germline V gene (reference sequence). V was cut by 5 bases and J by 0 bases, with 4 bases left in between. The CDR3 is 12 amino acids. In DNA form, the CDR3 reads TGTGCCAGCAGCCCCTACCAAGAGACCCAGTACTTC. Translation: CASSPYQETQYF.

The genes are TRBV5-1 and TRBJ1-2; D is possibly TRBD1 (6 bases). V lost 4 bases and J lost 4, with 17 bases in between. The CDR3 has 15 residues. Germline CDR1 and CDR2: SGHRS and YFSETQ. The DNA of the CDR3 is TGCGCCAGCAGCCCCCTGACAGGATCTGGCTATGGCTACACCTTC. This codes for CASSPLTGSGYGYTF.

This clone appeared a single time. The chain uses TRBV29-1 and TRBJ2-1; 10 nucleotides align to TRBD2. The CDR3 is 17 amino acids. Germline V CDR1 and CDR2: SQVTM, ANQGSEA. Trimming cost V 1 base and J 3 bases; bases outside gene matches: 9. CDR3 in amino acids: CSVEGSIAGGYYNEQFF. DNA of the CDR3: TGCAGCGTTGAAGGGTCAATAGCGGGAGGTTACTACAATGAGCAGTTCTTC.

The chain links TRBV19 to TRBJ1-1, with TRBD1 matching 7 bases. Germline lookup yields CDR1 LNHDA and CDR2 SQIVND (reference sequence). CDR3 size: 17 residues. With 3 bases clipped from V and 0 bases from J, the junction kept 10 bases outside the gene matches. The CDR3 sequence is CASSITPGQLMNTEAFF. The CDR3 region has the DNA TGTGCCAGTAGTATCACCCCGGGACAGCTCATGAACACTGAAGCTTTCTTT.